Listed below are T cell receptor beta chains from one sample, sequenced in a study of T cell responses to AZD1222 COVID-19 vaccine. Assay: immunoSEQ multiplex PCR; the TCRdb copy retains only in-frame clones and omits some. Of about 70,000 clones listed, roughly nine tenths are singletons. The sample in question was peripheral blood, obtained 28 days after the second AZD1222 dose. Every receptor here comes from an adult who received the AZD1222 COVID-19 vaccine. The CDR3 runs from the conserved cysteine through the conserved F or W. A D gene is named only where the DNA matches it firmly. Not every row has a clone size; where given, it reads once, few, many or a size class.

V gene,J gene,D gene,clone size,CDR3 protein,CDR3 DNA
TRBV11-2,TRBJ1-4,TRBD1,-,CASSLGQGIGANEKLFF,TGTGCCAGCAGCCTGGGACAGGGTATCGGAGCTAATGAAAAACTGTTTTTT
TRBV5-5,TRBJ2-2,TRBD2,-,CASSLWPAGGPAGELFF,TGTGCCAGCAGCTTGTGGCCTGCGGGAGGGCCCGCCGGGGAGCTGTTTTTT
TRBV7-2,TRBJ1-2,TRBD1,once,CASSLAGGNTNYGYTF,TGTGCCAGCAGCTTAGCAGGGGGCAACACTAACTATGGCTACACCTTC
TRBV4-1,TRBJ2-7,TRBD1,-,CASSHGQGYSYEQYF,TGCGCCAGCAGCCATGGACAGGGATATTCCTACGAGCAGTACTTC
TRBV6-1,TRBJ1-5,TRBD1,-,CASSEPGTGGKNQPQHF,TGTGCCAGCAGTGAACCCGGGACAGGGGGCAAAAATCAGCCCCAGCATTTT
TRBV18,TRBJ2-7,TRBD1,-,CASSDRGRIEQYF,TGTGCCAGCTCGGACAGGGGGAGGATCGAGCAGTACTTC
TRBV6-6,TRBJ1-2,-,-,CASSYPPGDYTF,TGTGCCAGCAGTTACCCCCCTGGTGACTACACCTTC
TRBV5-4,TRBJ2-1,TRBD2,-,CASNSRLAGVKYNEQFF,TGTGCCAGCAACTCGAGACTAGCGGGAGTCAAATACAATGAGCAGTTCTTC
TRBV7-2,TRBJ2-3,-,-,CASSLGWSQADTQYF,TGTGCCAGCAGCTTAGGCTGGAGTCAAGCAGATACGCAGTATTTT
TRBV30,TRBJ2-3,-,-,CAWSLGGLTDTQYF,TGTGCCTGGAGCTTAGGGGGTCTTACAGATACGCAGTATTTT
TRBV27,TRBJ1-3,-,once,CASSFLGTIYF,TGTGCCAGCAGTTTTCTCGGCACCATATATTTT
TRBV19,TRBJ2-3,-,-,CASSKSTDTQYF,TGTGCCAGTAGTAAAAGCACAGATACGCAGTATTTT
TRBV6-4,TRBJ2-1,-,once,CASSDTPASSTYNEQFF,TGTGCCAGCAGTGACACGCCAGCGTCCTCCACCTACAATGAGCAGTTCTTC
TRBV10-2,TRBJ1-2,TRBD1,-,CASSEQGDGYTF,TGCGCCAGCAGTGAGCAGGGGGATGGCTACACCTTC
TRBV5-1,TRBJ1-2,TRBD1,-,CASSFPDRLTVATF,TGCGCCAGCTCCTTTCCGGACAGGCTCACCGTAGCCACCTTC
TRBV7-2,TRBJ1-3,TRBD1,-,CASSTGTGSGNTIYF,TGTGCCAGCAGCACCGGGACAGGCTCTGGAAACACCATATATTTT
TRBV12-3/TRBV12-4,TRBJ1-2,-,-,CASSWQENGYTF,TGTGCCAGCAGTTGGCAGGAGAATGGCTACACCTTC
TRBV6-5,TRBJ2-7,-,-,CASNHPGYEQYF,TGTGCCAGCAACCACCCAGGTTACGAGCAGTACTTC
TRBV7-9,TRBJ2-6,-,-,CASSLESAFGANVLTF,TGTGCCAGCAGCTTAGAGTCAGCTTTTGGGGCCAACGTCCTGACTTTC
TRBV3-1/TRBV3-2,TRBJ1-2,-,-,CASSQDLYKNYGYTF,TGTGCCAGCAGCCAAGATCTTTACAAGAACTATGGCTACACCTTC
TRBV5-1,TRBJ2-2,-,few,CASSLENTNTGELFF,TGCGCCAGCAGCTTGGAGAACACTAACACCGGGGAGCTGTTTTTT
TRBV5-1,TRBJ2-6,-,-,CASSIGTSGANVLTF,TGCGCCAGCAGCATAGGGACCTCTGGGGCCAACGTCCTGACTTTC
TRBV9,TRBJ2-1,TRBD1,few,CASSVAGQGRNEQFF,TGTGCCAGCAGCGTTGCGGGACAGGGGCGCAATGAGCAGTTCTTC
TRBV19,TRBJ1-5,TRBD1,-,CASSITAGGRQPQHF,TGTGCCAGTAGTATAACCGCAGGGGGACGCCAGCCCCAGCATTTT
TRBV6-2/TRBV6-3,TRBJ2-7,TRBD2,-,CASSSTGTSGREQYF,TGTGCCAGCAGTTCAACCGGGACTAGCGGGAGAGAGCAGTACTTC
TRBV10-3,TRBJ2-7,TRBD1,-,CAISPGQGATPYEQYF,TGTGCCATCAGCCCGGGACAGGGGGCTACCCCCTACGAGCAGTACTTC
TRBV18,TRBJ1-1,-,-,CASSPREGMNTEAFF,TGTGCCAGCTCACCACGGGAAGGGATGAACACTGAAGCTTTCTTT
TRBV4-2,TRBJ1-5,-,few,CASSRRTVGNQPQHF,TGTGCCAGCAGCCGACGGACAGTCGGCAATCAGCCCCAGCATTTT
TRBV6-5,TRBJ1-2,TRBD1,-,CASSYDRGLGYGYTF,TGTGCCAGCAGTTATGACAGGGGGCTAGGCTATGGCTACACCTTC
TRBV6-2/TRBV6-3,TRBJ2-3,TRBD2,once,CASSYGTSGSTDTQYF,TGTGCCAGCAGTTACGGGACTAGCGGCAGCACAGATACGCAGTATTTT
TRBV29-1,TRBJ1-1,-,-,CSVQRVGRTEAFF,TGCAGCGTCCAGAGGGTGGGACGCACTGAAGCTTTCTTT
TRBV19,TRBJ1-5,TRBD1,once,CATADRGNGRGNQPQHF,TGTGCCACCGCGGACAGGGGGAACGGTCGAGGCAATCAGCCCCAGCATTTT
TRBV9,TRBJ1-6,-,medium-sized,CASSVEEGPPLHF,TGTGCCAGCAGCGTAGAGGAGGGGCCACCCCTCCACTTT
TRBV15,TRBJ1-2,-,-,CATSRDLTGTGYTF,TGTGCCACCAGCAGAGATCTGACCGGTACTGGCTACACCTTC
TRBV29-1,TRBJ1-1,-,-,CSVGTLTEAFF,TGCAGCGTTGGGACATTGACTGAAGCTTTCTTT
TRBV5-4,TRBJ2-1,TRBD1,-,CASSRDRVRFSSYNEQFF,TGTGCCAGCAGCCGGGACAGGGTGAGGTTTAGCTCCTACAATGAGCAGTTCTTC
TRBV15,TRBJ1-6,-,many,CATRTTGGNSPLHF,TGTGCCACCAGAACGACAGGAGGGAATTCACCCCTCCACTTT
TRBV9,TRBJ2-1,TRBD2,-,CASSVIAGGPGISYNEQFF,TGTGCCAGCAGCGTGATAGCGGGAGGGCCTGGTATATCCTACAATGAGCAGTTCTTC
TRBV5-8,TRBJ2-4,-,-,CASSSPGARTLDIQYF,TGTGCCAGCAGCTCCCCGGGGGCCCGTACACTAGACATTCAGTACTTC
TRBV15,TRBJ2-2,-,-,CATSRGGSGELFF,TGTGCCACCAGCAGAGGGGGTTCCGGGGAGCTGTTTTTT
TRBV18,TRBJ2-5,-,-,CASSPGTGRETQYF,TGTGCCAGCTCACCGGGGACGGGAAGAGAGACCCAGTACTTC
TRBV19,TRBJ2-3,TRBD1,-,CATSRPGTGTDTQYF,TGTGCCACCAGCCGTCCCGGGACAGGGACGGATACGCAGTATTTT
TRBV29-1,TRBJ2-5,-,-,CSVEARLKETQYF,TGCAGCGTTGAGGCCAGGCTGAAAGAGACCCAGTACTTC
TRBV2,TRBJ1-3,-,-,CASSAPGLYSGNTIYF,TGTGCCAGCAGTGCCCCGGGACTCTACTCTGGAAACACCATATATTTT
TRBV28,TRBJ1-2,TRBD1,-,CASSSDRAGYTF,TGTGCCAGCAGTTCGGACAGGGCGGGCTACACCTTC
TRBV19,TRBJ2-2,-,-,CATQIINTGELFF,TGTGCCACTCAAATCATAAACACCGGGGAGCTGTTTTTT
TRBV6-5,TRBJ1-5,-,-,CASQGSLKQPQHF,TGTGCCAGCCAGGGGAGCCTCAAACAGCCCCAGCATTTT
TRBV30,TRBJ1-2,-,-,CAWSSQGNYGYTF,TGTGCCTGGAGTAGTCAGGGGAACTATGGCTACACCTTC
TRBV5-1,TRBJ2-7,-,once,CASSLDGTTYEQYF,TGCGCCAGCAGCTTGGACGGCACCACCTACGAGCAGTACTTC